This is a list of T cell receptor beta chains from one sample in a study of blood T cells in healthy people across ages. One entry per CDR3 protein, called by TCRdb with MiXCR from the 5' RACE reads. The sample yields about 500,000 distinct CDR3 sequences, 24% seen once. Separately, the same data were catalogued under a study of T cells of mothers and their children.

The sequencing sample was made of blood. Every receptor here comes from a boy aged 5-17 years in good health. Both conserved end residues are part of each CDR3. Each record gives: J gene, V gene, clone size, D gene, CDR3 protein, CDR3 DNA. A D gene is named only where the DNA matches it firmly. Only some rows state a clone size, as once, few, many or a class for expanded clones.

>TRBJ2-4|TRBV6-6|-|-
CASSFRLGVNIQYF
TGTGCCAGCAGTTTCAGACTAGGGGTAAACATTCAGTACTTC
>TRBJ1-3|TRBV7-2|-|-
CASSLWQAGNTIYF
TGTGCCAGCAGCTTATGGCAGGCGGGCAACACCATATATTTT
>TRBJ2-4|TRBV7-2|-|TRBD1
CASSFRQGDIQYF
TGTGCCAGCAGCTTTAGACAGGGGGACATTCAGTACTTC
>TRBJ2-1|TRBV10-3|-|-
CAAGLTGESSYNEQFF
TGTGCCGCCGGGCTAACCGGGGAGAGCTCCTACAATGAGCAGTTCTTC
>TRBJ1-4|TRBV29-1|-|-
CSAYLRGQREKLFF
TGCAGCGCCTACCTTAGAGGACAGAGGGAAAAACTGTTTTTT
>TRBJ2-1|TRBV29-1|few|TRBD2
CSVGNLAGAIAGIYNEQFF
TGCAGCGTTGGTAATCTAGCGGGAGCGATCGCGGGTATCTACAATGAGCAGTTCTTC
>TRBJ2-5|TRBV28|few|-
CASSHTMTSVLETQYF
-
>TRBJ1-1|TRBV7-3|few|-
CASSEQGRGTEAFF
TGTGCCAGCAGCGAACAGGGTCGTGGCACTGAAGCTTTCTTT
>TRBJ1-4|TRBV20-1|once|-
CSAGKQLEKLFF
TGCAGTGCTGGTAAACAGCTTGAAAAACTGTTTTTT
>TRBJ2-1|TRBV5-1|many|-
CASSRPAERVSYNEQFF
TGCGCCAGCAGCCGCCCGGCAGAGAGGGTGTCCTACAATGAGCAGTTCTTC
>TRBJ2-7|TRBV4-3|-|TRBD2
CASSQESSLAGAVYEQYF
TGCGCCAGCAGCCAAGAATCCTCTCTAGCGGGAGCGGTCTACGAGCAGTACTTC
>TRBJ2-5|TRBV4-1|-|TRBD1
CASSQGGTGVETQYF
TGCGCCAGCAGCCAAGGGGGGACAGGGGTAGAGACCCAGTACTTC
>TRBJ2-5|TRBV6-2/TRBV6-3|-|-
CASSVRGLPQETQYF
TGTGCCAGCTCCGTTCGGGGACTTCCTCAAGAGACCCAGTACTTC
>TRBJ2-2|TRBV4-3|-|TRBD1
CASSQDLGGQANTGELFF
TGCGCCAGCAGCCAAGATTTAGGAGGACAGGCTAACACCGGGGAGCTGTTTTTT
>TRBJ2-1|TRBV6-4|few|-
CASSDEVGNEQFF
TGTGCCAGCAGTGACGAGGTGGGGAATGAGCAGTTCTTC
>TRBJ1-4|TRBV4-1|-|-
CASRDGLNEKLFF
TGCGCCAGCAGGGATGGACTTAATGAAAAACTGTTTTTT
>TRBJ2-1|TRBV4-1|few|TRBD2
CASSQEFSGVDNEQFF
TGCGCCAGCAGCCAAGAATTCAGCGGGGTCGACAATGAGCAGTTCTTC
>TRBJ1-4|TRBV29-1|few|-
CSVGVSYEKLFF
TGCAGCGTAGGGGTATCTTATGAAAAACTGTTTTTT
>TRBJ2-7|TRBV7-9|-|-
CASSLESEQYF
TGTGCCAGCAGCTTAGAATCCGAGCAGTACTTC
>TRBJ2-1|TRBV10-3|few|TRBD2
CAISGSLGTSGGASYNEQFF
TGTGCCATCAGTGGGTCCCTCGGGACTAGCGGGGGGGCCTCCTACAATGAGCAGTTCTTC
>TRBJ1-6|TRBV15|-|-
CATSQGGDNSPLHF
TGTGCCACCTCTCAGGGAGGGGATAATTCACCCCTCCACTTT
>TRBJ1-1|TRBV29-1|-|-
CSVVRGDSRWNTEAFF
TGCAGCGTTGTTCGGGGAGATTCACGGTGGAACACTGAAGCTTTCTTT
>TRBJ2-4|TRBV24-1|few|-
CATSDIVGLKIAKNIQYF
TGTGCCACCAGTGATATCGTGGGCCTCAAAATAGCCAAAAACATTCAGTACTTC
>TRBJ2-5|TRBV7-9|many|TRBD1
CASSPGQGVKQETQYF
TGTGCCAGCAGCCCGGGACAGGGGGTGAAACAAGAGACCCAGTACTTC
>TRBJ2-7|TRBV30|-|-
CVWSISGYSYEQYF
TGTGTCTGGAGTATTAGCGGTTACTCCTACGAGCAGTACTTC
>TRBJ2-5|TRBV4-3|-|TRBD2
CASSLSPGLAGSSQETQYF
TGCGCCAGCAGTCTCTCGCCCGGACTAGCGGGGAGCTCCCAAGAGACCCAGTACTTC
>TRBJ2-7|TRBV7-2|-|TRBD1
CASRLDRGRDEQYF
TGTGCCAGCAGGCTAGACAGGGGGCGGGACGAGCAGTACTTC
>TRBJ2-7|TRBV6-6|-|-
CASSPLAQKSYEQYF
TGTGCCAGCAGTCCCCTGGCCCAGAAGAGCTACGAGCAGTACTTC
>TRBJ1-2|TRBV7-2|few|-
CASSPSPGRNYGYTF
TGTGCCAGCAGCCCTAGCCCAGGGCGTAACTATGGCTACACCTTC
>TRBJ2-1|TRBV5-1|-|-
CASSLGYGASGDEQFF
TGCGCCAGCAGCTTGGGTTATGGGGCATCAGGCGATGAGCAGTTCTTC
>TRBJ2-7|TRBV7-2|-|-
CASSLARDPSYEQYF
TGTGCCAGCAGCTTAGCCCGGGACCCCTCCTACGAGCAGTACTTC
>TRBJ2-1|TRBV24-1|few|TRBD2
CATRLAGGNEQFF
TGTGCCACCAGGCTAGCGGGGGGGAATGAGCAGTTCTTC
>TRBJ1-4|TRBV10-2|few|-
CASRPAGGGEKLFF
TGCGCCAGCCGCCCGGCCGGGGGGGGTGAAAAACTGTTTTTT
>TRBJ2-7|TRBV6-2/TRBV6-3|-|-
CASSYGDLGYEQYF
TGTGCCAGCAGTTACGGGGATCTGGGGTACGAGCAGTACTTC
>TRBJ2-5|TRBV7-2|many|TRBD2
CASSNRLARETQYF
TGTGCCAGCAGCAACCGACTAGCCCGGGAGACCCAGTACTTC
>TRBJ1-6|TRBV29-1|-|-
CSVTLGGNSPLHF
TGCAGCGTTACCCTCGGGGGCAATTCACCCCTCCACTTT
>TRBJ2-5|TRBV11-2|-|-
CASSFPSTQETQYF
TGTGCCAGCAGCTTTCCTAGCACCCAAGAGACCCAGTACTTC
>TRBJ2-5|TRBV20-1|few|-
CSASRAWREETQYF
TGCAGTGCTAGCCGGGCCTGGCGAGAAGAGACCCAGTACTTC
>TRBJ2-5|TRBV6-2/TRBV6-3|few|TRBD2
CASSYRPGLAGNGETQYF
TGTGCCAGCAGTTACCGGCCGGGACTAGCGGGGAATGGTGAGACCCAGTACTTC
>TRBJ2-7|TRBV7-2|-|-
CASSQTRGNYEQYF
TGTGCCAGCAGCCAAACCCGGGGCAACTACGAGCAGTACTTC
>TRBJ2-7|TRBV20-1|few|TRBD2
CGALLAGESGFSYEQYF
TGCGGTGCCCTACTAGCGGGGGAGTCCGGTTTTTCCTACGAGCAGTACTTC
>TRBJ2-5|TRBV2|-|-
CASSDTVGTQYF
TGTGCCAGCAGTGACACGGTGGGGACCCAGTACTTC
>TRBJ2-3|TRBV12-3/TRBV12-4|-|-
CASSPNQPDTQYF
TGTGCCAGCAGTCCAAACCAGCCGGATACGCAGTATTTT
>TRBJ2-1|TRBV4-3|few|-
CASSQDRAGSYNEQFF
TGCGCCAGCAGCCAAGATAGAGCGGGCTCCTACAATGAGCAGTTCTTC
>TRBJ2-3|TRBV6-2/TRBV6-3|few|-
CASRSGEGLTDTQYF
TGTGCCAGCAGGAGCGGCGAGGGACTCACAGATACGCAGTATTTT
>TRBJ2-5|TRBV20-1|-|TRBD2
CRVTSGGGETQYF
TGCAGAGTCACTAGCGGGGGGGGAGAGACCCAGTACTTC
>TRBJ2-7|TRBV20-1|many|-
CSATPPGHTGVYEQYF
TGCAGTGCTACCCCCCCGGGACACACTGGGGTCTACGAGCAGTACTTC
>TRBJ1-6|TRBV9|few|-
CASSVAGQNNSPLHF
TGTGCCAGCAGCGTAGCAGGGCAGAATAATTCACCCCTCCACTTT
>TRBJ2-2|TRBV7-9|few|-
CASSPSIWDRNTGELFF
TGTGCCAGCAGCCCTTCGATATGGGACCGGAACACCGGGGAGCTGTTTTTT
>TRBJ2-3|TRBV7-9|few|-
CASSPGFGTQYF
TGTGCCAGCAGCCCAGGGTTTGGTACGCAGTATTTT
>TRBJ2-7|TRBV29-1|few|TRBD1
CNVRHGQDPSYEQYF
TGCAACGTTCGACACGGACAGGACCCCTCCTACGAGCAGTACTTC
>TRBJ2-6|TRBV6-5|few|-
CASSYGPGGSGANVLTF
TGTGCCAGCAGTTATGGCCCTGGGGGCTCTGGGGCCAACGTCCTGACTTTC
>TRBJ2-7|TRBV29-1|-|-
CSVVSGFYYEQYF
TGCAGCGTTGTTTCCGGGTTCTACTACGAGCAGTACTTC
>TRBJ1-5|TRBV20-1|few|-
CSASQSNQPQHF
TGCAGTGCTTCCCAGAGCAATCAGCCCCAGCATTTT
>TRBJ1-5|TRBV7-3|few|-
CASSPRGGVSNQPQHF
TGTGCCAGCAGCCCGAGGGGGGGGGTTAGCAATCAGCCCCAGCATTTT
>TRBJ1-4|TRBV24-1|-|TRBD1
CATSDRGQGSTNEKLFF
TGTGCCACCAGTGACCGCGGACAGGGGTCAACTAATGAAAAACTGTTTTTT
>TRBJ2-7|TRBV12-3/TRBV12-4|-|TRBD2
CASSLSRTSGGAKPYEQYF
TGTGCCAGCAGTCTCTCTCGGACTAGCGGGGGGGCAAAACCCTACGAGCAGTACTTC
>TRBJ2-5|TRBV20-1|-|TRBD2
CSARDLGRATQETQYF
TGCAGTGCTAGAGACCTCGGGAGGGCTACCCAAGAGACCCAGTACTTC